This T cell receptor (beta chain) was documented in a study of blood T cell repertoires in COVID-19. Produced via immunoSEQ multiplex PCR; TCRdb's table is partial and in-frame only. The sample records 150,000 to 200,000 clones, about 81% being singletons. The CDR3 runs to 14 residues. The germline gives CDR1 SEHNR, CDR2 FQNEAQ (reference sequence). Trimming stripped 6 bases from V and 7 bases from J, with 18 bases between. The sample was peripheral blood. The rearrangement uses TRBV7-9 and TRBJ2-5; tentatively, D is TRBD1 (6 bases). The clonotype originates from a woman aged 80 or older with acute or convalescent COVID-19. The CDR3 DNA reads TGTGCCAGCAGGGACCAGGGGTCGCTCGGGACCCAGTACTTC. It codes for CASRDQGSLGTQYF.